The TCR beta chain described here comes from a study of T cell repertoires in cytomegalovirus infection. Overall study: Public TCR beta signatures marked donors with CMV infection and the matching HLA. Study outcomes and limitations: What dominated the ex vivo response were HLA-C-restricted CMV-specific TCR beta clonotypes. Summed public TCR beta family frequency identified CMV carriers bearing the relevant HLA.

To note about this clonotype: Its antigen is not known.

TCRdb independently ran MiXCR on the reads; one entry per CDR3 protein. The data show more than 65,000 distinct CDR3 sequences, with about 45% seen just once and 90% to 95% held by the top ten. CDR1 is SGHVS, CDR2 FQNEAQ, per germline. CDR3 length: 17 amino acids. Trimming took off 5 bases at V and 3 bases at J, with 22 bases between the two ends. The sequenced sample was CD8+ T cells from cultured PBMCs, obtained from culture after CMV antigen stimulation. The TCR was taken from a human donor in good health (CMV status not recorded). Some clones in this sample may be carry-over from other donors' samples. The rearrangement joins TRBV7-8 to TRBJ1-1; tentatively, D is TRBD1 (6 bases). The chain's CDR3 is CASSPRTETKWDTEAFF. CDR3 sequence (DNA): TGTGCCAGCAGCCCCCGGACAGAAACCAAGTGGGACACTGAAGCTTTCTTT.